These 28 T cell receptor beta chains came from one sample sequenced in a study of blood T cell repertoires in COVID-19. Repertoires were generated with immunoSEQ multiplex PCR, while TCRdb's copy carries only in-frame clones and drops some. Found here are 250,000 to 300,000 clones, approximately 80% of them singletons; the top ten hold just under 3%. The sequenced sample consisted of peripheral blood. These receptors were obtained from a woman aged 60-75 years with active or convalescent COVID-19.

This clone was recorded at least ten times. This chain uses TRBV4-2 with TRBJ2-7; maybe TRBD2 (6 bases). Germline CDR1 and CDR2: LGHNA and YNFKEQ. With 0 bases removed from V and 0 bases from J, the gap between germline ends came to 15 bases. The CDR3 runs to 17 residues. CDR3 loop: CASSQDGPGDISYEQYF. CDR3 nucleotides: TGTGCCAGCAGCCAAGATGGGCCGGGAGATATCTCCTACGAGCAGTACTTC.

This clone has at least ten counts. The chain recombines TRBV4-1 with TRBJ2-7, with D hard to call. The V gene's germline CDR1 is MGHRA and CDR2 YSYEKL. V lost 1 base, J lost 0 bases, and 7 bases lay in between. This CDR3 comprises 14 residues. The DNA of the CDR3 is TGCGCCAGCAGCCAAGCAGAAAACTCCTACGAGCAGTACTTC. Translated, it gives CASSQAENSYEQYF.

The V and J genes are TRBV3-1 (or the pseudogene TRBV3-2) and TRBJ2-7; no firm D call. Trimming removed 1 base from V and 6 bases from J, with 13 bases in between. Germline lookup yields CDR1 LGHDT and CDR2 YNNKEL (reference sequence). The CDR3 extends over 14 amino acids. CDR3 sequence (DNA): TGTGCCAGCAGCCAAGGGGTTATAGCCTCCGAGCAGTACTTC. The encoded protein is CASSQGVIASEQYF.

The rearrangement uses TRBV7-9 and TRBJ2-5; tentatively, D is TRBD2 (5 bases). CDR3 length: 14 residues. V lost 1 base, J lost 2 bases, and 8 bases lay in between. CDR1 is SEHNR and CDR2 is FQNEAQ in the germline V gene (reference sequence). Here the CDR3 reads CASSLGGGQETQYF. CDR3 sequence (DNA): TGTGCCAGCAGCTTAGGCGGCGGGCAAGAGACCCAGTACTTC.

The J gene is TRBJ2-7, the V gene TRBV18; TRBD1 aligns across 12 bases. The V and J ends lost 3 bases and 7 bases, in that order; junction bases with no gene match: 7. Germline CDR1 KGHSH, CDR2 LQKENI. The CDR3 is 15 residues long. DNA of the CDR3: TGTGCCAGCTCACCTCCGGGACAGGGGGCGCTTGAGCAGTACTTC. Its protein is CASSPPGQGALEQYF.

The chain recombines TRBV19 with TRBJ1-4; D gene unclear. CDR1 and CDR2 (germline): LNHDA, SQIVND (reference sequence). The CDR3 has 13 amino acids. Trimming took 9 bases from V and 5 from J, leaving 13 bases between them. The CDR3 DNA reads TGTGCCAGCCTGGACTTTACAAATGAAAAACTGTTTTTT. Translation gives CASLDFTNEKLFF.

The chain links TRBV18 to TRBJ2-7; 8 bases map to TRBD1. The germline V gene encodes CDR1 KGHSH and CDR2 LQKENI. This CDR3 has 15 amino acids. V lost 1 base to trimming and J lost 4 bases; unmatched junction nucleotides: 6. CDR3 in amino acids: CASSPRPGQGYEQYF. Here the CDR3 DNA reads TGTGCCAGCTCACCACGCCCCGGACAGGGTTACGAGCAGTACTTC. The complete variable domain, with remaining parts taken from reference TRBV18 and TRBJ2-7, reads NAGVMQNPRHLVRRRGQEARLRCSPMKGHSHVYWYRQLPEEGLKFMVYLQKENIIDESGMPKERFSAEFPKEGPSILRIQQVVRGDSAAYFCASSPRPGQGYEQYFGPGTRLTVT.

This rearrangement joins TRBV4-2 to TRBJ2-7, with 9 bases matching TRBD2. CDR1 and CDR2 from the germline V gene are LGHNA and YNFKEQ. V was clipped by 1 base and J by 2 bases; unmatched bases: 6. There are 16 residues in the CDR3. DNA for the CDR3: TGTGCCAGCAGCCAAGGGAGGGGACTAGCCGCCTACGAGCAGTACTTC. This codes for CASSQGRGLAAYEQYF.

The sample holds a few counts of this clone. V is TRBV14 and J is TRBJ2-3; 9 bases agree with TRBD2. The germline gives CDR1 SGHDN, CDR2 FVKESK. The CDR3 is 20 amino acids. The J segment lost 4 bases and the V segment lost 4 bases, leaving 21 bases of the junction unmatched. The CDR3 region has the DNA TGTGCCAGCAGCCGGGCGCGGTCTCGGGGCGGACTAGCGCCCCCAGATACGCAGTATTTT. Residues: CASSRARSRGGLAPPDTQYF.

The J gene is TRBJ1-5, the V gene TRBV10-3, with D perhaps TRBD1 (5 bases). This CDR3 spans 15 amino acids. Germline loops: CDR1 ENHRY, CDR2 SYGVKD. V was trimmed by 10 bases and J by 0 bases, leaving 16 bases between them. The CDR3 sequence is CATSLRGNSNQPQHF. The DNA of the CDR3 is TGTGCCACCTCTCTGCGGGGGAATAGCAATCAGCCCCAGCATTTT.

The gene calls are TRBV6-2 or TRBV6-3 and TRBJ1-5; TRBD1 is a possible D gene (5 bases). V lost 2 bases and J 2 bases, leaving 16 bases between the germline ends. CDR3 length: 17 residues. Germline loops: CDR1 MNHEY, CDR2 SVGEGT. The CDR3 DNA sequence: TGTGCCAGCAGTTACACCCCGGGGGGAGAAGGCAATCAGCCCCAGCATTTT. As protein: CASSYTPGGEGNQPQHF.

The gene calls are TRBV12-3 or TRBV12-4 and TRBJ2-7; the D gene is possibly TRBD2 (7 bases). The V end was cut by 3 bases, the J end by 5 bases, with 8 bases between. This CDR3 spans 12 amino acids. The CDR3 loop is CASSFGGHEQYF. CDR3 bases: TGTGCCAGCAGTTTCGGGGGGCACGAGCAGTACTTC.

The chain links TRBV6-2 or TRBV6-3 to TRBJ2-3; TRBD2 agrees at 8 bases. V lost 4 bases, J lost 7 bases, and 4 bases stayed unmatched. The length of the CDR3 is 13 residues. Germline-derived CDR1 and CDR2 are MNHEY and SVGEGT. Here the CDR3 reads CASSFAGGYTQYF. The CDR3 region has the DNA TGTGCCAGCAGTTTTGCGGGGGGTTATACGCAGTATTTT.

DNA for the CDR3: TGTGCCAGCAGCTTAGCGTTGCGGGGGGGCAATGAGCAGTTCTTC. Its protein product is CASSLALRGGNEQFF. V gene TRBV11-2 combines with J gene TRBJ2-1; TRBD2 matches at 9 bases. Germline loops: CDR1 SGHAT, CDR2 FQNNGV. V shed 1 base and J 6 bases; nucleotides not matched to a gene: 4. The CDR3 contains 15 residues.

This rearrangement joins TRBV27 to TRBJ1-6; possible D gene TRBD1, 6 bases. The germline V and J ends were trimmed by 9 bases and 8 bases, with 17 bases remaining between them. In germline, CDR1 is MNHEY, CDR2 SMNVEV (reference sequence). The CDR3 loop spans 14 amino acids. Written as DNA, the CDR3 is TGTGCCAGTACAACAGGGTACGGGGATTCACCCCTCCACTTT. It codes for CASTTGYGDSPLHF.

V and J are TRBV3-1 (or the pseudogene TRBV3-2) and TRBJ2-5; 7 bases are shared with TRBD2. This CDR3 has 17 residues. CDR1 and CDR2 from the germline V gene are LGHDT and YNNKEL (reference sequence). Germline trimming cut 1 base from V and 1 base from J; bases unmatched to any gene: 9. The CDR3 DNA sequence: TGTGCCAGCAGCCAAGCCTGGCGGGGGACGGGCCAAGAGACCCAGTACTTC. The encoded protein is CASSQAWRGTGQETQYF.

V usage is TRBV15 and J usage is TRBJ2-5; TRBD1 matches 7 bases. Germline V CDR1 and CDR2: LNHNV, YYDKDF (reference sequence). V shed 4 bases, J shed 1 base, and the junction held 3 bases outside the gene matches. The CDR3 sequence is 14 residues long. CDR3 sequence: CATSKGGPQETQYF. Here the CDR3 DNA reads TGTGCCACCAGCAAAGGGGGCCCCCAAGAGACCCAGTACTTC.

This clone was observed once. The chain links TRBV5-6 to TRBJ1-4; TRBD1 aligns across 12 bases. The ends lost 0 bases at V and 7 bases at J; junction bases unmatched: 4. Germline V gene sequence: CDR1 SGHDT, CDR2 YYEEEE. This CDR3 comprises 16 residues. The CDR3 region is CASSLEGTGGIEKLFF. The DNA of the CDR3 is TGTGCCAGCAGCTTGGAGGGGACAGGGGGCATTGAAAAACTGTTTTTT.

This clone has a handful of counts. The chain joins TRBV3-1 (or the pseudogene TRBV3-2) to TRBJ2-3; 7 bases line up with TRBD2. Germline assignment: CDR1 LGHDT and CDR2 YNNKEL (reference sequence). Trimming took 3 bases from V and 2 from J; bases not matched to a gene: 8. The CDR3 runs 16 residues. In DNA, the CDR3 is TGTGCCAGCAGCCACGGACTAGGGGCGCACACAGATACGCAGTATTTT. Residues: CASSHGLGAHTDTQYF.

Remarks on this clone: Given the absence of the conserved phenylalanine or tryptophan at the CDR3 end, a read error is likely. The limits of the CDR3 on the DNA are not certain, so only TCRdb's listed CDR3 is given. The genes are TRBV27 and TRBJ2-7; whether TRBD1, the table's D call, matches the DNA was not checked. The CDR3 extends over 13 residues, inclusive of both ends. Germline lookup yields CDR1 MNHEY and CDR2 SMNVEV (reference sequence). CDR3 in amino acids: CASSLLGSRGRYI.

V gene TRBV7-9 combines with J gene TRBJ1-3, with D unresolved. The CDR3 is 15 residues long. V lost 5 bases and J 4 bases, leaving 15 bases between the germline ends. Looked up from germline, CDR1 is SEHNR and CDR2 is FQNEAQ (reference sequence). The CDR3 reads CASSPGRAEGNTIYF. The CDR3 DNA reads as TGTGCCAGCAGCCCCGGGAGGGCGGAAGGAAACACCATATATTTT.

The CDR3 nucleotides read TGTGCCAGCAGCAACCGGGGAATGAACTATGGCTACACCTTC. This translates into CASSNRGMNYGYTF. V gene TRBV7-9 combines with J gene TRBJ1-2; no clear D gene. V was pared by 5 bases and J by 2 bases, with 12 bases between. The V gene's germline CDR1 is SEHNR and CDR2 FQNEAQ (reference sequence). This CDR3 spans 14 amino acids.

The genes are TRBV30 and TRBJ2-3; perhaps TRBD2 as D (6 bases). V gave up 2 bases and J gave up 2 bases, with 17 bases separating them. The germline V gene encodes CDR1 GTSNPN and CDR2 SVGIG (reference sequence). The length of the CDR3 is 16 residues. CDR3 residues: CAWSNGGAASTDTQYF. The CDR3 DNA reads TGTGCCTGGAGTAACGGGGGAGCGGCATCCACAGATACGCAGTATTTT.

The CDR3 nucleotides read TGTGCCAGTACGGACACAACTGCCACAGATACGCAGTATTTT. Its protein is CASTDTTATDTQYF. The chain joins TRBV19 to TRBJ2-3; maybe TRBD1 (5 bases). Deletions cut 7 bases from V and 2 bases from J, with 13 bases between. Looked up from germline, CDR1 is LNHDA and CDR2 is SQIVND (reference sequence). This CDR3 spans 14 amino acids.

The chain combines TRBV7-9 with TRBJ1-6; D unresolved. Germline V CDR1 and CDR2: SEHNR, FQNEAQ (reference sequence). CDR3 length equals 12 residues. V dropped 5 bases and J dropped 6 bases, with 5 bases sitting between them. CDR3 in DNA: TGTGCCAGCAGCCCGAGTAATTCACCCCTCCACTTT. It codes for CASSPSNSPLHF.

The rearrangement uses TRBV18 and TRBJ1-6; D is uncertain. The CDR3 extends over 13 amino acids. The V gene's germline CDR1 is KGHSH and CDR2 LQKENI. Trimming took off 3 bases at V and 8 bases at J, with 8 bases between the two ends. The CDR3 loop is CASSPGSDSPLHF. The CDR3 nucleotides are TGTGCCAGCTCACCCGGTTCCGATTCACCCCTCCACTTT.

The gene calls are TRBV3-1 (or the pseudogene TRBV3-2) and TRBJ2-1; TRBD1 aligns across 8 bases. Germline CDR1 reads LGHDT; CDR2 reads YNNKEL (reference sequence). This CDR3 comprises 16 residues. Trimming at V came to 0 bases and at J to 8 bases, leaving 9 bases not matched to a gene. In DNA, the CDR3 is TGTGCCAGCAGCCAAGATCACGACAGGGGAGGCCATGAGCAGTTCTTC. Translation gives CASSQDHDRGGHEQFF.

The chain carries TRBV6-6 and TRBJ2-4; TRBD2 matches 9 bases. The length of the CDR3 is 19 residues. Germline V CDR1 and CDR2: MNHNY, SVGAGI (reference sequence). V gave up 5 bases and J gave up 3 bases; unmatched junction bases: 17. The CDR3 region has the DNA TGTGCCAGCAGTCGCCCGGGACTAGCTGAGGCTCAGGACAAAAACATTCAGTACTTC. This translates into CASSRPGLAEAQDKNIQYF.